This TCR beta chain was recovered during a study of STAT5B mutations in CD4+ large granular lymphocyte leukemia. Of note for this clone: Its antigen is undetermined.

Authors' analysis steps: A productive frequency of 2.59 x 10-5 was the lowest detectable. TCRdb keeps only in-frame clones here, not all; method: immunoSEQ multiplex PCR. The DNA gave D and trimming, while V, J and clone size come from that table. The top ten clones hold roughly 0.98% of a sample with 30,000 or so clones, roughly three quarters of them seen once. Findings and limits, study-wide: Patient CD4-sorted repertoires stayed more clonal than healthy ones after leukemic-clone removal. Main leukemic clonotypes were patient-specific, but more than 20% appeared at low frequency elsewhere. 8/27 top patient clones versus 2/35 control clones were TRBV06-family.

There are 15 residues in the CDR3. The V end was cut by 5 bases, the J end by 2 bases, with 14 bases between. The germline CDR1 and CDR2 sequences are SGHRS and YFSETQ. The chain employs TRBV5-1 and TRBJ1-3, with D tentatively TRBD1 (5 bases). The TCR was taken from a human donor in good health. The sequenced sample was CD4+ T cells from blood buffy coats. DNA for the CDR3: TGCGCCAGCAGGGACATCCCATCGGCTGGAAACACCATATATTTT. Residues: CASRDIPSAGNTIYF.